These 9 T cell receptor beta chains were all obtained from the same sample, sequenced in a study of T cells in Graves' hyperthyroidism and ophthalmopathy. Researchers amplified the TCR beta CDR3 regions from RNA transcripts. HTBI primers were the set used in a first-round RT-PCR of the TCR CDR3. In TCRdb, the multiplex PCR reads were re-called with MiXCR into one record per CDR3 protein. The table shows 540,000 or so distinct CDR3 sequences, with 40% to 55% occurring only once. The sequenced sample consisted of peripheral blood or thyroid tissue (not recorded which). The receptors stem from an adult woman with Graves' disease, either hyperthyroidism or ophthalmopathy (not recorded which).

This clonotype was observed many times. The chain couples TRBV7-8 to TRBJ1-5; tentative D call: TRBD1 (5 bases). Germline assignment: CDR1 SGHVS and CDR2 FQNEAQ. This CDR3 is built from 16 residues. The ends were cut back, 5 bases at V and 5 bases at J, with 19 bases in the middle. As DNA, the CDR3 is TGTGCCAGCAGCATGTCCGGGACGGAATTCGATCAGCCCCAGCATTTT. It specifies CASSMSGTEFDQPQHF.

The V call is TRBV10-3, the J call TRBJ2-7; 8 bases map to TRBD1. CDR1 is ENHRY, CDR2 SYGVKD, per germline. V was clipped by 3 bases and J by 4 bases; unmatched bases: 8. CDR3 length: 15 amino acids. CDR3 sequence reads: CAISDETGVGYEQYF. Here the CDR3 DNA reads TGTGCCATCAGTGACGAGACAGGGGTCGGATACGAGCAGTACTTC.

This chain links TRBV7-3 with TRBJ2-3; unclear D gene. V was shortened by 5 bases and J by 0 bases, with 9 bases between the two germline ends. Germline CDR1 and CDR2: SGHTA and FQGTGA. There are 14 residues in the CDR3. The CDR3 here is CASSPDISTDTQYF. Written as DNA, the CDR3 is TGTGCCAGCAGCCCAGATATTAGCACAGATACGCAGTATTTT.

The rearrangement uses TRBV20-1 and TRBJ2-5; D may be TRBD2 (6 bases). This CDR3 has 12 residues. Germline V gene sequence: CDR1 DFQATT, CDR2 SNEGSKA (reference sequence). V was cut by 3 bases and J by 4 bases, with 9 bases left in between. As DNA, the CDR3 is TGCAGTGCTAGTTTCGGGAGAGAGACCCAGTACTTC. Translating it yields CSASFGRETQYF.

The chain couples TRBV3-1 to TRBJ1-5; tentatively, D is TRBD1 (5 bases). The CDR3 extends over 16 amino acids. The V end lost 0 bases, the J end lost 4 bases, and 13 bases lay between the germline ends. CDR1 LGHDT and CDR2 YNNKEL come from the germline V gene (reference sequence). In DNA form, the CDR3 reads TGTGCCAGCAGCCAAGAATTCCTCCCAGGGAATCAGCCCCAGCATTTT. Protein product: CASSQEFLPGNQPQHF.

The rearrangement joins TRBV5-4 to TRBJ2-2, with 7 bases fitting TRBD1. This CDR3 has 16 amino acids. Germline loops: CDR1 SGHNT, CDR2 YYREEE (reference sequence). After removal of 0 bases from V and 5 bases from J, the junction contained 7 bases not matched to a gene. The CDR3, as DNA: TGTGCCAGCAGCTTGGTGGGGACAGACCTTACCGGGGAGCTGTTTTTT. The encoded protein is CASSLVGTDLTGELFF.

The chain joins TRBV10-3 to TRBJ1-5; unclear D gene. The germline CDR1 and CDR2 sequences are ENHRY and SYGVKD. This CDR3 spans 14 amino acids. The V end lost 3 bases, the J end lost 11 bases, and 17 bases lay between the germline ends. The CDR3 DNA reads as TGTGCCATCAGTGACGGACTAGAACGGGAGACCCAGCATTTT. Protein sequence: CAISDGLERETQHF.

The chain employs TRBV10-3 and TRBJ1-2; a weak D match, TRBD1 (5 bases). V lost 0 bases, J lost 2 bases, and 13 bases lay in between. Germline V lookup: CDR1 ENHRY, CDR2 SYGVKD. This CDR3 contains 16 residues. CDR3 DNA sequence: TGTGCCATCAGTGAGTCAACTGGACAACACAACTATGGCTACACCTTC. It codes for CAISESTGQHNYGYTF.

V usage is TRBV24-1 and J usage is TRBJ2-7, with D perhaps assigned TRBD1 or TRBD2 (5 bases each). V was trimmed by 4 bases and J by 2 bases, leaving 14 bases between them. The CDR3 contains 15 residues. The V gene's germline CDR1 is KGHDR and CDR2 SFDVKD. The CDR3 loop is CATSDPGPRTYEQYF. For the CDR3, the DNA is TGTGCCACCAGTGACCCGGGACCCCGAACCTACGAGCAGTACTTC.